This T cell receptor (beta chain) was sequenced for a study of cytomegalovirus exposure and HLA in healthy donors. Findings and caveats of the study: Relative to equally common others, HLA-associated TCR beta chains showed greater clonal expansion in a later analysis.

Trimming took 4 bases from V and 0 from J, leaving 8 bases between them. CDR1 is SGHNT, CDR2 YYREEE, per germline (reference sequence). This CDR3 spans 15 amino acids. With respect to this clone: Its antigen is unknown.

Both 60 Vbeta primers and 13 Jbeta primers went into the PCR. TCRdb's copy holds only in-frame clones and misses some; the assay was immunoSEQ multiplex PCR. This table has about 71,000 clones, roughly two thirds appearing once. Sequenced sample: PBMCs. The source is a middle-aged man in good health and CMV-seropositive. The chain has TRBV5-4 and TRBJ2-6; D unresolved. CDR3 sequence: CASSHPGSGANVLTF. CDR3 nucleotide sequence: TGTGCCAGCAGCCACCCAGGCTCTGGGGCCAACGTCCTGACTTTC.